The clone carrying this T cell receptor (beta chain) has a handful of counts. Its antigen remains unidentified. From 5'RACE with constant-segment primers came TCR alpha and TCR beta cDNA libraries that carried sample barcodes and UMIs. MiXCR, applied by TCRdb to the 5' RACE reads, yields one record per CDR3 protein. The table has about 300,000 distinct CDR3 sequences, 15% to 20% seen once. These data come from a study of T-cell memory formation after mild COVID-19. Study-wide results and limits: Contracting clones from day 15 to 85 showed balanced CD4/CD8; later expanders favored CD4+. Among contracting clones, CD4+ were mainly CM/EM and CD8+ enriched in EMRA.

Sequencing was carried out using PBMCs or a T cell subset sorted from them (not recorded which). The TCR comes from a man between 18 and 29 years old who had mild COVID-19 (a few samples of this study predate the infection). Cell type and time point are not known.

The CDR3 spells CASSHRGDTGELFF. CDR3 nucleotides: TGTGCCAGCAGTCACAGGGGGGACACCGGGGAGCTGTTTTTT. This sequence joins TRBV6-4 and TRBJ2-2; TRBD1 matches at 8 bases. CDR1 is MRHNA and CDR2 is SNTAGT in the germline V gene. The CDR3 consists of 14 residues. The trim removed 5 bases at V and 3 bases at J, leaving 2 bases unmatched.